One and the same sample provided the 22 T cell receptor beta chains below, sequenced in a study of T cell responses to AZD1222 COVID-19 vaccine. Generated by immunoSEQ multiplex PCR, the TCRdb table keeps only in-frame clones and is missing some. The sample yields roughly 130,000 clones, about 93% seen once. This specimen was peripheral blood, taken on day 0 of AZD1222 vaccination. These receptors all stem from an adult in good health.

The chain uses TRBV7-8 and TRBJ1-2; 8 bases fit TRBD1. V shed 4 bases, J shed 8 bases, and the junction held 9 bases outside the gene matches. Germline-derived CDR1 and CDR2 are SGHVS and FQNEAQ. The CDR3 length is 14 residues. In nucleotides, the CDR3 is TGTGCCAGCAGCTATCCGACAGGGGCCGGAGGCTACACCTTC. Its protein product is CASSYPTGAGGYTF.

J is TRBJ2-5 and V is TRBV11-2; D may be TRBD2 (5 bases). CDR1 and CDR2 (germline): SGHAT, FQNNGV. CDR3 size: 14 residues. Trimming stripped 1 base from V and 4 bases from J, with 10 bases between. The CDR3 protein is CASSLGPSGETQYF. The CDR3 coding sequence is TGTGCCAGCAGCTTAGGACCAAGCGGAGAGACCCAGTACTTC.

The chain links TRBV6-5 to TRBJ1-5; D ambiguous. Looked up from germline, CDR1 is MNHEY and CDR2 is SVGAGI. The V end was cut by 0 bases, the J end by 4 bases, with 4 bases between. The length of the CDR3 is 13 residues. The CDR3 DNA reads TGTGCCAGCAGTTACTCGGAGAATCAGCCCCAGCATTTT. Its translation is CASSYSENQPQHF.

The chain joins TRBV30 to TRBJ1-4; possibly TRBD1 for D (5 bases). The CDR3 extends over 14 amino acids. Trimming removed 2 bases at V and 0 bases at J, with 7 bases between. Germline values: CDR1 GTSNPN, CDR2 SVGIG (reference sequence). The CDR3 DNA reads TGTGCCTGGAGTCCGACAGCAACTAATGAAAAACTGTTTTTT. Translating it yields CAWSPTATNEKLFF.

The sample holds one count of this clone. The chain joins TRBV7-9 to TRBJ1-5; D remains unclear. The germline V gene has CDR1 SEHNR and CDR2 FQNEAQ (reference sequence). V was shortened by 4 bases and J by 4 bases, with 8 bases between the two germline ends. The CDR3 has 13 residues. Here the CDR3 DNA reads TGTGCCAGCAGCTCCCAAGGAAATCAGCCCCAGCATTTT. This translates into CASSSQGNQPQHF.

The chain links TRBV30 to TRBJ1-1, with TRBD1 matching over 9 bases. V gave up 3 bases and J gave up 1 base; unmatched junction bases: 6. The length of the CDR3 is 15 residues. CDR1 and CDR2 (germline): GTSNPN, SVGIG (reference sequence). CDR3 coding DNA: TGTGCCTGGAGCAGGACAGGGGTTTGGAACACTGAAGCTTTCTTT. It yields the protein CAWSRTGVWNTEAFF. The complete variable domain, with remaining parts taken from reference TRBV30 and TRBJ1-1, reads SQTIHQWPATLVQPVGSPLSLECTVEGTSNPNLYWYRQAAGRGLQLLFYSVGIGQISSEVPQNLSASRPQDRQFILSSKKLLLSDSGFYLCAWSRTGVWNTEAFFGQGTRLTVV.

CDR3 coding DNA: TGTGCCAGCAGCTTAGCTAGCGGGACGAGGACAGATACGCAGTATTTT. Residues: CASSLASGTRTDTQYF. J is TRBJ2-3 and V is TRBV7-9, with 8 nucleotides matching TRBD2. From germline, CDR1 is SEHNR and CDR2 FQNEAQ (reference sequence). With 0 bases clipped from V and 3 bases from J, the junction kept 5 bases outside the gene matches. CDR3 length: 16 amino acids.

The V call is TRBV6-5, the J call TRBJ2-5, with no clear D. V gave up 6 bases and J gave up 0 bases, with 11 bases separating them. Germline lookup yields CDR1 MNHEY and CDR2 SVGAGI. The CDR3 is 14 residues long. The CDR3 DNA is TGTGCCAGCAGGCAGATCCTGTACCAAGAGACCCAGTACTTC. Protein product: CASRQILYQETQYF.

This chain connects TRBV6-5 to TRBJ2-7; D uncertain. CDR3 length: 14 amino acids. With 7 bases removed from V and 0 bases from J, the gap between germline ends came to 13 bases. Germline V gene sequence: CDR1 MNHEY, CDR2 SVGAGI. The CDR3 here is CASTPSWGSYEQYF. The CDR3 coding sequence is TGTGCCAGCACCCCATCCTGGGGCTCCTACGAGCAGTACTTC.

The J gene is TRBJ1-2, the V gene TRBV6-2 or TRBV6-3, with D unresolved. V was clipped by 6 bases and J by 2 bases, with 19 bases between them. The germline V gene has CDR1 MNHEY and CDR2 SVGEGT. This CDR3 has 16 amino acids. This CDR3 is CASSDEVQPKNYGYTF. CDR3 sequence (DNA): TGTGCCAGCAGCGACGAGGTGCAGCCTAAGAACTATGGCTACACCTTC.

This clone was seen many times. This CDR3 reads CASSSLSSPGTPNNLNNQPQHF. The CDR3 DNA is TGCGCCAGCAGCTCCTTATCTTCCCCCGGGACACCGAATAACTTGAACAATCAGCCCCAGCATTTT. This sequence joins TRBV5-1 and TRBJ1-5, with TRBD1 as a possible D gene (6 bases). The CDR3 contains 22 residues. Germline V gene data show CDR1 as SGHRS and CDR2 as YFSETQ. Trimming cost V 3 bases and J 3 bases, with 34 bases left between them. The whole variable domain, remainder taken from reference TRBV5-1 and TRBJ1-5, is KAGVTQTPRYLIKTRGQQVTLSCSPISGHRSVSWYQQTPGQGLQFLFEYFSETQRNKGNFPGRFSGRQFSNSRSEMNVSTLELGDSALYLCASSSLSSPGTPNNLNNQPQHFGDGTRLSIL.

CDR3 amino acids: CASSLAPGGQYEQYF. For the CDR3, the DNA is TGTGCCAGCAGCTTAGCGCCGGGGGGACAGTACGAGCAGTACTTC. The V call is TRBV7-8, the J call TRBJ2-7, with D possibly called TRBD1 or TRBD2 (7 bases each). Germline V CDR1 and CDR2: SGHVS, FQNEAQ. This CDR3 is built from 15 residues. Trimming shortened V by 0 bases and J by 4 bases, and 13 bases separated the two germline ends.

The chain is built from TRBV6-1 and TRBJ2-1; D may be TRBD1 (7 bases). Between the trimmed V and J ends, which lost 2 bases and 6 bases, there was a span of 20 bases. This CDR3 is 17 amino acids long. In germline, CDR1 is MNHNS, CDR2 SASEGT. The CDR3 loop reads CASSERGAGGLANEQFF. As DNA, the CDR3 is TGTGCCAGCAGTGAAAGAGGGGCAGGGGGGCTAGCCAATGAGCAGTTCTTC.

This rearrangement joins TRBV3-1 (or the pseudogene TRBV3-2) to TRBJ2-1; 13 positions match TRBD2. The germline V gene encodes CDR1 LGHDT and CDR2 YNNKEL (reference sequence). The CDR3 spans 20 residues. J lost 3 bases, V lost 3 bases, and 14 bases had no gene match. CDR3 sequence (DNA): TGTGCCAGCAGCCAGCCCCTTGGACTAGCGGGAGTTCATAGCTACAATGAGCAGTTCTTC. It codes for CASSQPLGLAGVHSYNEQFF.

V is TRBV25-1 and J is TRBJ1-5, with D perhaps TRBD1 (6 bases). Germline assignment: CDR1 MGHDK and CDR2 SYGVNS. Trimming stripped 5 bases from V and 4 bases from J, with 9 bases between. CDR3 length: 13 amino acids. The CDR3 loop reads CASSKGGNQPQHF. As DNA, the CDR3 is TGTGCCAGCAGTAAAGGGGGGAATCAGCCCCAGCATTTT.

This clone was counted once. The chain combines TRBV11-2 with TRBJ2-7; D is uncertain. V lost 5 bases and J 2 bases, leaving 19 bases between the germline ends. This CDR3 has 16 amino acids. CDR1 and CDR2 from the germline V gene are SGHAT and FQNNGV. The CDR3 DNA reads TGTGCCAGCAGCCAAATGATTACCGGGCCGGCCTACGAGCAGTACTTC. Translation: CASSQMITGPAYEQYF.

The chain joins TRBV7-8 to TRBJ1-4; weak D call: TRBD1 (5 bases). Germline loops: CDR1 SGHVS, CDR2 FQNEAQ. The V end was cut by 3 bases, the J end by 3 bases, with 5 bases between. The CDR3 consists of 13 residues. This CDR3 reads CASSLTANEKLFF. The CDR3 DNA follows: TGTGCCAGCAGCTTGACAGCTAATGAAAAACTGTTTTTT. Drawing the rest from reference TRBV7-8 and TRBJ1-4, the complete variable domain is GAGVSQSPRYKVAKRGQDVALRCDPISGHVSLFWYQQALGQGPEFLTYFQNEAQLDKSGLPSDRFFAERPEGSVSTLKIQRTQQEDSAVYLCASSLTANEKLFFGSGTQLSVL.

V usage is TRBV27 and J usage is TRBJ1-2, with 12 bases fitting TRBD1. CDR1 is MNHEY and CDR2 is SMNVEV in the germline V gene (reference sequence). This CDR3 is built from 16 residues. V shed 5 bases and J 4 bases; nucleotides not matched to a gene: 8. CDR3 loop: CASSPSGTGGFYGYTF. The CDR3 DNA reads TGTGCCAGCAGTCCCTCCGGGACAGGGGGCTTCTATGGCTACACCTTC.

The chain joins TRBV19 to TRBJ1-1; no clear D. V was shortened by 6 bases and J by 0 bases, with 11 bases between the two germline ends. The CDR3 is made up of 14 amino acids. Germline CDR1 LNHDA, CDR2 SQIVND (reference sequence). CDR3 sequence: CASSVKTLNTEAFF. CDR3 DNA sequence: TGTGCCAGTAGCGTGAAAACCCTGAACACTGAAGCTTTCTTT.

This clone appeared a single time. CDR3 nucleotide sequence: TGCGCCAGCAGCCAAGGCGGCAGCCTTGGATACAATGAGCAGTTCTTC. This gives the protein CASSQGGSLGYNEQFF. The chain combines TRBV4-1 with TRBJ2-1; D is uncertain. Trimming left V 1 base short and J 4 bases short, with 14 bases between. The length of the CDR3 is 16 residues. CDR1 is MGHRA, CDR2 YSYEKL, per germline.

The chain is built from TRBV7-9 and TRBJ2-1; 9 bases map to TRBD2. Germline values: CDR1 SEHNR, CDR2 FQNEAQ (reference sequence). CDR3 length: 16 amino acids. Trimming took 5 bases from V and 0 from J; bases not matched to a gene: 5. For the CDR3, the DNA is TGTGCCAGCAGCCCACCGGGACTAGCCTCCTACAATGAGCAGTTCTTC. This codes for CASSPPGLASYNEQFF.

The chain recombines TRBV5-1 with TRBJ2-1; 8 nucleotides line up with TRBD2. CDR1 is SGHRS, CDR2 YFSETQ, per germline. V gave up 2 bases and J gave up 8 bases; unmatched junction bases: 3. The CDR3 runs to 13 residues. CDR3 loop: CASSFGGADEQFF. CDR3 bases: TGCGCCAGCAGCTTCGGGGGGGCCGATGAGCAGTTCTTC.